Included here is one TCR beta chain sequence, with context. The antigen remains undetermined. Clones were read by immunoSEQ multiplex PCR, and TCRdb kept only the in-frame ones, dropping some. The sample holds about 150,000 clones, approximately 90% seen once. Germline lookup yields CDR1 MDHEN and CDR2 SYDVKM. The ends lost 5 bases at V and 4 bases at J; junction bases unmatched: 3. The CDR3 has 13 amino acids. This record comes from a study of T cell responses to AZD1222 COVID-19 vaccine. Overall study results and limits: Most donors were white British, females outnumbered males, and clonal diversity was possibly underestimated. Only a handful of AZD1222 recipients, more than 5 in all, had baseline seropositivity. Across spike, vaccine-associated CD4 TCRs were found, dominant at 160-218 and 743-854.

The sequenced sample was peripheral blood, obtained on day 0 of AZD1222 vaccination. This clonotype was obtained from an adult in good health. The chain employs TRBV28 and TRBJ1-2; TRBD1 matches at 8 bases. CDR3 sequence (DNA): TGTGCCAGCAGTGAGGACAGGGTCTATGGCTACACCTTC. Its protein product is CASSEDRVYGYTF.